This is a list of T cell receptor beta chains from one sample in a study of OX40 agonist ivuxolimab in advanced cancers. TCRdb's copy holds only in-frame clones and misses some; the assay was immunoSEQ multiplex PCR. The data show around 64,000 clones, roughly nine tenths seen once. The sequenced sample was CD4+ or CD8+ T cells sorted from blood, obtained in a trial of the OX40 agonist ivuxolimab. The receptors come from an adult with an advanced solid tumor such as melanoma, head and neck, liver or kidney cancer. Both conserved end residues are part of each CDR3. D genes are given only for firm matches. Size values are once, few and many counts, or a class for expanded clones, and some rows have none.

>.|TRBV10-2|.|TRBJ2-3
TGCGCCACCCTAGGGCCCCGCGGGGCAGATACGCAGTATTTT
CATLGPRGADTQYF
>.|TRBV7-2|.|TRBJ2-3
TGTGCCAGCAGCTACTTCTCTAGCACAGATACGCAGTATTTT
CASSYFSSTDTQYF
>.|TRBV27|TRBD1|TRBJ2-6
TGTGCCAGCAGCCGGACAGGTGGGATCTCTGGGGCCAACGTCCTGACTTTC
CASSRTGGISGANVLTF
>.|TRBV28|TRBD1|TRBJ1-1
TGTGCCAGCAGTTTTGCAGGGGGCTGGACTGAAGCTTTCTTT
CASSFAGGWTEAFF
>.|TRBV28|.|TRBJ2-7
TGTGCCAGCAGTGAGGCGGCCGATGACTACGAGCAGTACTTC
CASSEAADDYEQYF
>once|TRBV11-2|.|TRBJ2-6
TGTGCCAGCAGCCTCGGGCGGGCAGGAACTAGCTCTGGGGCCAACGTCCTGACTTTC
CASSLGRAGTSSGANVLTF
>.|TRBV6-1|.|TRBJ1-6
TGTGCCAGCTACCACGGGACGGCCCTCCACTTT
CASYHGTALHF
>.|TRBV7-9|TRBD1|TRBJ2-2
TGTGCCAGCAGCTTAGAACAGGGGCCCGGGGAGCTGTTTTTT
CASSLEQGPGELFF
>.|TRBV30|TRBD1|TRBJ2-2
TGTGCCTGGAGTGTAACAGGGGCCGGGGAGCTGTTTTTT
CAWSVTGAGELFF
>.|TRBV4-3|TRBD2|TRBJ2-1
TGCGCCAGCAGCCAATCCTCTAGCGGGAGGGCCAGGACTGAGCAGTTCTTC
CASSQSSSGRARTEQFF
>.|TRBV6-6|.|TRBJ1-1
TGTGCCAGCAGTTACTCTCCGGGGGGGCGGAACACTGAAGCTTTCTTT
CASSYSPGGRNTEAFF
>.|TRBV9|.|TRBJ2-3
TGTGCCAGCAGCGGACGGGAGTACGAGTACCCAGATACGCAGTATTTT
CASSGREYEYPDTQYF
>.|TRBV27|.|TRBJ2-5
TGTGCCAGCAAGGAAACGGTAGTCCAAGAGACCCAGTACTTC
CASKETVVQETQYF
>few|TRBV4-2|TRBD2|TRBJ2-3
TGTGCCAGCAGCCAAGATAGGACTAGCGGTATCACAGATACGCAGTATTTT
CASSQDRTSGITDTQYF
>.|TRBV7-9|.|TRBJ1-1
TGTGCCAGCAGCTTCGAGGGTGTGAACACTGAAGCTTTCTTT
CASSFEGVNTEAFF
>.|TRBV2|.|TRBJ2-5
TGTGCCAGCAGTGAAGCGCTGGGTTCCCAAGAGACCCAGTACTTC
CASSEALGSQETQYF
>.|TRBV10-3|.|TRBJ1-2
TGTGCCATCAGTGAGTCTGTCGGAAGTAACTATGGCTACACCTTC
CAISESVGSNYGYTF
>.|TRBV11-2|.|TRBJ2-7
TGTGCCAGCATCAATTTACTCGGGGGCGAGCAGTACTTC
CASINLLGGEQYF
>.|TRBV29-1|.|TRBJ2-1
TGCAGCGTTGAAGATCTACCGGGGAATGAGCAGTTCTTC
CSVEDLPGNEQFF
>.|TRBV6-5|TRBD1|TRBJ2-7
TGTGCCAGCAGTTACGGGGGACAGGGGGCCTACGAGCAGTACTTC
CASSYGGQGAYEQYF
>.|TRBV11-3|TRBD1|TRBJ1-1
TGTGCCAGCAGCTTAGATCGAACAGGGGGCATCACTGAAGCTTTCTTT
CASSLDRTGGITEAFF
>.|TRBV5-4|.|TRBJ2-7
TGTGCCAGCAGCGGTGGGCGGGTAAGCGAGCAGTACTTC
CASSGGRVSEQYF
>.|TRBV9|.|TRBJ1-4
TGTGCCAGCAGCGGACAAGAGGCTAATGAAAAACTGTTTTTT
CASSGQEANEKLFF
>once|TRBV19|TRBD1|TRBJ2-4
TGTGCCAGTAGCCTCACAGGGGGCTCGGAGTACTTC
CASSLTGGSEYF
>.|TRBV9|TRBD2|TRBJ2-1
TGTGCCAGCACCGGTGGCGCTAGCGGGAGGGCGGGTGAGCAGTTCTTC
CASTGGASGRAGEQFF